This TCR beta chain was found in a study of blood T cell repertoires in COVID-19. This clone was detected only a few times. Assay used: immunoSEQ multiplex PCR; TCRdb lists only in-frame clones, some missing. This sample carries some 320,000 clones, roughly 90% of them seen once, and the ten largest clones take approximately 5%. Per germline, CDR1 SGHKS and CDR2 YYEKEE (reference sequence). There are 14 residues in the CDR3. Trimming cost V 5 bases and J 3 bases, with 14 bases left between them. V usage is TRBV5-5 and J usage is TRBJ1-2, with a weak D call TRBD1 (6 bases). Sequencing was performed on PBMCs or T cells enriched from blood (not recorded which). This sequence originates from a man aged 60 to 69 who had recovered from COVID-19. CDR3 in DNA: TGTGCCAGCAGTTTTACAGGGCCTGACTATGGCTACACCTTC. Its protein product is CASSFTGPDYGYTF.